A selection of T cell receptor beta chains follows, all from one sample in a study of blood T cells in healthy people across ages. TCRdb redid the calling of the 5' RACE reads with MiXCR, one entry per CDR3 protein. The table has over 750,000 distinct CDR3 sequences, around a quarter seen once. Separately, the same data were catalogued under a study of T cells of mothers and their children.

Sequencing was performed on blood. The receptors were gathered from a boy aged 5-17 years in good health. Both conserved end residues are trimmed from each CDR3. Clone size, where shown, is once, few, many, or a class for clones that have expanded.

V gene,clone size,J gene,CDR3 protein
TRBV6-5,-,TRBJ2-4,AGSYTTVDFQY
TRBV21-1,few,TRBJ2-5,ASSKVGEGIGTQY
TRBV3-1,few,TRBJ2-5,ASSQRLAGGMETQY
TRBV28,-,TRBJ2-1,AGSARDRWSNEQF
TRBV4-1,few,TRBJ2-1,ASSPLPRSAGGADNEQF
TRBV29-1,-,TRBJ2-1,SVAGDRLYNEQF
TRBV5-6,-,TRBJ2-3,ASSLGAGDADTQY
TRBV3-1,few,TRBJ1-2,ASSPTESYGYT
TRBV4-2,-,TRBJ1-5,ASSQDPGIGYSNQPQH
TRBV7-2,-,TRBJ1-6,ASSLGQFVYSNSPLH
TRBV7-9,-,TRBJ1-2,ASSLPARDPGYT
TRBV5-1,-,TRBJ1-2,ASMGAQGYGYT
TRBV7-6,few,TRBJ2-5,ASSLLAGDQQETQY
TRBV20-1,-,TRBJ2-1,SGGSEGEQF
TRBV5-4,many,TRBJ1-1,ASSWGTEAF
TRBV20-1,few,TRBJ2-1,SAPRAGEANEQF
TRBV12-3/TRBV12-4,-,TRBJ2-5,ASSGPGLADEETQY
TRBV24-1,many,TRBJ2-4,ATSGAGQGKNIQY
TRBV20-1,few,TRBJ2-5,SVPTSGRETQY
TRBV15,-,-,ATSRETPRWSSGSYEQY
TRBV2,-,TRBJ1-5,ASSEGDKDVQPQH
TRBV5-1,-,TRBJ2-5,ASSSTGLQETQY
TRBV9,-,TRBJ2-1,ASSPPGPINEQF
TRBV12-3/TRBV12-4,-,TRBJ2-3,ASTTRGDTQY
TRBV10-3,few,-,AISDSQAIFYEQY
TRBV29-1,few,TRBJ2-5,SVVGQGGVETQY
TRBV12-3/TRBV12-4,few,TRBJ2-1,ASSDLAGAYNEQF
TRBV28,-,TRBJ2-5,ASSLGYRDQETQY
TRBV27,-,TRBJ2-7,ASKRAPDEIYEQY
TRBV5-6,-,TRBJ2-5,ASSLPSGASGEETQY
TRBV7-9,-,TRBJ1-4,ASSLSEGSTNEKLF
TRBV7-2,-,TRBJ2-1,ASSLARESSRRSEQF
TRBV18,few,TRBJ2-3,ASSPVPSGDTDTQY
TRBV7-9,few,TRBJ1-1,ASSITGASTEAF
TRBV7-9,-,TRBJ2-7,ASSGERTYEQY
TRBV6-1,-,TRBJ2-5,ASDSGQGRETQY
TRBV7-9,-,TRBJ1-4,ASSLYGEGNEKLF
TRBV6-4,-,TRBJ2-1,ASSDSTLAGGVGQF
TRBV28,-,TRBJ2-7,ASSLTADGAYEQY
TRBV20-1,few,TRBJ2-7,SAETKTWGMETYEQY
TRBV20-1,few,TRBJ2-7,SAQEGAGDEQY
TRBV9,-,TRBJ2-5,ASSVGLDRWETQY
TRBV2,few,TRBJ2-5,ASKSGQPY
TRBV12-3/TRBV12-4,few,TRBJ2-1,ASSPGLGGGDEQF
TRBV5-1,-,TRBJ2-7,ASSIKTGAANEQY
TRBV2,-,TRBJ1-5,ASSEHGGRSGNQPQH
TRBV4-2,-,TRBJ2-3,ASSQENGVHDTDTQY
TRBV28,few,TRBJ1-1,ASSLSGQGMNTEAF
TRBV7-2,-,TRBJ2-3,ASREVPPDTQY
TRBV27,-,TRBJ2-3,ASSLSGLITDTQY
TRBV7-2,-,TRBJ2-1,ASSLVRFEQF
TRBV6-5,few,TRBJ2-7,ASWGVGGSSYEQY
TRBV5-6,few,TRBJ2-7,ASSATVINSYEQY